This T cell receptor beta chain was recovered during a study of CD8+ T cells in alopecia areata (dated by TCRdb to 2016 to 2019). General notes on the study: Treated patients were enrolled in an open-label pilot trial of oral tofacitinib, 5 to 10 mg twice daily, for moderate-to-severe alopecia areata. Tofacitinib was administered for 6 to 18 months, and 6 months of follow-up off drug were then conducted to assess delayed response and recurrence. Amplification of TCRbeta CDR3 regions was done by immunoSEQ multiplex PCR using 35 Vbeta forward primers and 13 Jbeta reverse primers. Disease severity in treated patients was measured with the SALT score, which quantifies the percentage of affected scalp surface area. High-throughput TCRbeta sequencing was used to examine T cell clonal expansion in alopecia areata in both the C3H/HeJ mouse model and human patients. RNA was obtained with the PAXgene miRNA kit for fixed scalp, the miRNeasy kit for PBMCs, and the RNeasy kit for mouse skin. Scalp clonality was compared across normal scalp (n=4), patchy alopecia areata scalp (n=8), and alopecia totalis/universalis scalp (n=8). Tofacitinib-treated patients had biopsies at baseline and at 4 and 24 weeks of treatment, with a later scalp biopsy in several patients. Scalp tissue and sorted CD4+ and CD8+ peripheral blood T cells from patchy and totalis/universalis alopecia areata patients and from healthy controls were covered by human TCRbeta sequencing.

This clone occurred a few times. No cognate antigen has been identified for it. No per-base quality is available; no much larger clone lies one base away. The germline V gene specifies SGHVS as CDR1 and FQNEAQ as CDR2. V lost 8 bases and J lost 3 bases, and the count of bases not matched to a germline gene is 8. Spanning cysteine to phenylalanine, the CDR3 consists of 16 amino acids. Here the CDR3 DNA is all that survives: 48 bases in frame from base 1. Study-level results and caveats: Unlike mouse skin, where gammadelta T cells dominate, normal human skin contains resident alphabeta T cells that get sequenced too, which complicates analysis of the scalp TCR repertoire. During tofacitinib treatment, many expanded lesional clones remained in scalp and blood, and this persistence may partly explain relapse after treatment is stopped. Shared TCR sequences between patients were less evident than in mice, which may be partly attributable to HLA diversity in the patient population. Because the treated cohort was small and had only one nonresponder, larger studies are needed to examine links between baseline CD8+ expansion and response. Higher clonality and more expanded CD8+ clones were observed in lesional scalp than in normal scalp, particularly in alopecia totalis/universalis, a finding suggestive of antigenic drive. Tofacitinib significantly lowered scalp clonality and the number of expanded CD8+ clones among the top 100 scalp clones.

The sample's time point label is to be understood as: 4 weeks on oral tofacitinib. The sample's treatment or condition label is to be understood as: oral pan-JAK inhibitor, 5-10 mg twice daily. Peripheral blood and lesional scalp punch biopsies were obtained from patients with alopecia areata. PBMCs were separated by density centrifugation and stained for CD3, CD4 and CD8, after which CD4+ and CD8+ T cells were sorted on a FACSAria. The library came from the immunoSEQ multiplex PCR assay. RNA was extracted from all samples and reverse transcribed into cDNA, which served as template for TCR sequencing. SuperScript III was used for first-strand cDNA synthesis, primed with a 2:1 mix of oligo-dT and random hexamers. Amplification bias was assessed with a synthetic immune receptor repertoire, and residual bias was removed computationally. The source study handled its data this way. Raw reads were preprocessed for error removal, and CDR3 was defined according to IMGT conventions as running from the conserved cysteine to phenylalanine. Clonality was computed as 1 minus the Shannon entropy, with the entropy normalized by log2 of the number of productive unique TCRs. Whether scalp clones were CD4 or CD8 was inferred by matching scalp TCRbeta sequences against CD4 and CD8 repertoires sorted from blood. TCRdb carries this immuneACCESS record with in-frame sequences only. Its versions omit some clonotypes, under half of them owing to an unresolved V gene in the studies checked, with the rest unexplained. Clonal size and the V and J genes are those of that table, whereas D and trimming came from the DNA. The sample table lists around 190,000 clones, about 60% of them with a count of one. The biggest ten clones account for approximately 0.7% of the sample.

The specimen was CD4+ T cells sorted from blood, collected at week 4, from a patient treated with tofacitinib. The clonotype originates from a human donor with alopecia areata. The receptor chain draws on TRBV7-8 and TRBJ2-1, with 12 bases matching TRBD2. The nucleotides are TGTGCCAGCCGCCTACTAGCGGGAGGTCTCTACAATGAGCAGTTCTTC. This translates into CASRLLAGGLYNEQFF.